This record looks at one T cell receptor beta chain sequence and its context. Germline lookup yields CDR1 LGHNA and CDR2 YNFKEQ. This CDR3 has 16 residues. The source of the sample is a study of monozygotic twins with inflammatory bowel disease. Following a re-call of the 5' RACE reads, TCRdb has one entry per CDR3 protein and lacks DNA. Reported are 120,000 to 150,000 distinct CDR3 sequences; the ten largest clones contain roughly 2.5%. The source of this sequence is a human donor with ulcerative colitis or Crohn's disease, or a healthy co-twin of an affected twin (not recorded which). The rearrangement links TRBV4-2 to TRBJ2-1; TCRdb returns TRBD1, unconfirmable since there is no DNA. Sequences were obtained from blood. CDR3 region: CASSLPTGNNYNEQFF.